This passage covers 29 T cell receptor beta chains from one sample sequenced in a study of T cell responses to AZD1222 COVID-19 vaccine. The repertoire was sequenced with immunoSEQ multiplex PCR; TCRdb's copy has only in-frame clones and lacks some. The data contain some 130,000 clones, approximately 84% of them singletons. The material was peripheral blood, obtained on day 0 of AZD1222 vaccination. All receptors derive from an adult in good health.

The chain is built from TRBV29-1 and TRBJ2-1, with a tentative D call TRBD1 (7 bases). The CDR3 has 15 residues. Germline CDR1 reads SQVTM; CDR2 reads ANQGSEA. V shed 7 bases and J shed 5 bases, with 21 bases lying between them. The CDR3 sequence is CSGQGGSGDHNEQFF. CDR3 nucleotides: TGCAGCGGACAGGGTGGTAGCGGAGATCACAATGAGCAGTTCTTC.

The chain combines TRBV2 with TRBJ1-2; D gene ambiguous. V lost 7 bases and J 4 bases, leaving 13 bases between the germline ends. The CDR3 length is 13 residues. Germline V gene sequence: CDR1 SNHLY, CDR2 FYNNEI. This chain's CDR3 is CASISLRGYGYTF. The CDR3 DNA sequence: TGTGCCAGCATTTCCCTCCGGGGCTATGGCTACACCTTC.

V gene TRBV29-1 combines with J gene TRBJ2-1; tentatively, D is TRBD2 (5 bases). Trimming pared 5 bases from V and 8 bases from J, leaving 10 bases between. From germline, CDR1 is SQVTM and CDR2 ANQGSEA. The CDR3 is made up of 11 amino acids. The CDR3 loop reads CSVLAVDEQFF. CDR3 DNA sequence: TGCAGCGTTCTAGCAGTCGATGAGCAGTTCTTC.

The J gene is TRBJ1-1, the V gene TRBV7-2; D call uncertain. From germline, CDR1 is SGHTA and CDR2 FQGNSA. This CDR3 contains 14 residues. Trimming pared 5 bases from V and 2 bases from J, leaving 12 bases between. CDR3 sequence (DNA): TGTGCCAGCAGCGGACGGACGGCAAACACTGAAGCTTTCTTT. It is translated as CASSGRTANTEAFF.

The gene calls are TRBV6-6 and TRBJ1-1; tentatively, D is TRBD1 (6 bases). Between the trimmed V and J ends, which lost 0 bases and 6 bases, there was a span of 14 bases. The CDR3 is 15 residues long. From germline, CDR1 is MNHNY and CDR2 SVGAGI (reference sequence). The CDR3 DNA reads as TGTGCCAGCAGTTACTCCCCGGCGAGGGGGGCTGAAGCTTTCTTT. As protein: CASSYSPARGAEAFF.

The chain uses TRBV3-1 (or the pseudogene TRBV3-2) and TRBJ2-3; D perhaps matches TRBD1 (5 bases). This CDR3 comprises 15 residues. V was shortened by 1 base and J by 2 bases, with 10 bases between the two germline ends. The germline V gene has CDR1 LGHDT and CDR2 YNNKEL (reference sequence). CDR3: CASSQGQSNTDTQYF. CDR3 DNA sequence: TGTGCCAGCAGCCAAGGACAGTCCAACACAGATACGCAGTATTTT.

This clone was seen just once. This sequence joins TRBV5-5 and TRBJ1-1, with D unresolved. The germline V gene encodes CDR1 SGHKS and CDR2 YYEKEE (reference sequence). CDR3 length equals 13 residues. Trimming took 4 bases from V and 1 from J, leaving 8 bases between them. The CDR3 here is CASSLSWNTEAFF. The CDR3 DNA sequence: TGTGCCAGCAGCCTCAGTTGGAACACTGAAGCTTTCTTT. Full variable domain (outside the CDR3, taken from reference TRBV5-5 and TRBJ1-1): DAGVTQSPTHLIKTRGQQVTLRCSPISGHKSVSWYQQVLGQGPQFIFQYYEKEERGRGNFPDRFSARQFPNYSSELNVNALLLGDSALYLCASSLSWNTEAFFGQGTRLTVV.

The rearrangement uses TRBV27 and TRBJ1-2; possible D gene TRBD1, 6 bases. Between the trimmed V and J ends, which lost 2 bases and 4 bases, there was a span of 14 bases. The CDR3 length is 15 residues. CDR1 and CDR2 (germline): MNHEY, SMNVEV (reference sequence). The CDR3 bases are TGTGCCAGCAGTTTAAATCAACAGGGATCCTATGGCTACACCTTC. Its translation is CASSLNQQGSYGYTF.

This chain connects TRBV6-5 to TRBJ1-5, with D unclear. V was clipped by 6 bases and J by 4 bases, with 10 bases between them. Looked up from germline, CDR1 is MNHEY and CDR2 is SVGAGI. This CDR3 has 13 amino acids. The CDR3 here is CASSPRENQPQHF. The CDR3 DNA is TGTGCCAGCAGCCCGAGGGAGAATCAGCCCCAGCATTTT.

V and J are TRBV18 and TRBJ1-3; no reliable D call. CDR1 is KGHSH and CDR2 is LQKENI in the germline V gene. The ends were cut back, 0 bases at V and 6 bases at J, with 27 bases in the middle. CDR3 length: 20 residues. The CDR3: CASSPPTSSFQYTLANTIYF. In DNA form, the CDR3 reads TGTGCCAGCTCACCACCGACCTCGTCCTTTCAGTACACTCTGGCAAACACCATATATTTT.

This chain uses TRBV25-1 with TRBJ1-2; D gene uncertain. The CDR3 length is 15 residues. CDR1 is MGHDK, CDR2 SYGVNS, per germline. V was clipped by 4 bases and J by 8 bases, with 20 bases between them. The CDR3 reads CASSGFMGITPGYTF. In DNA, the CDR3 is TGTGCCAGCAGTGGATTCATGGGCATCACTCCCGGCTACACCTTC.

The chain recombines TRBV14 with TRBJ1-3; a weak D match, TRBD1 (6 bases). From germline, CDR1 is SGHDN and CDR2 FVKESK. The ends were cut back, 4 bases at V and 0 bases at J, with 10 bases in the middle. The CDR3 is 15 amino acids. As DNA, the CDR3 is TGTGCCAGCAGCCGGCAGGGGTCCTCTGGAAACACCATATATTTT. Translating gives CASSRQGSSGNTIYF. Together with reference TRBV14 and TRBJ1-3, the CDR3 gives the full variable domain: EAGVTQFPSHSVIEKGQTVTLRCDPISGHDNLYWYRRVMGKEIKFLLHFVKESKQDESGMPNNRFLAERTGGTYSTLKVQPAELEDSGVYFCASSRQGSSGNTIYFGEGSWLTVV.

CDR3: CASSLEPRPRLFRNGYTF. The CDR3 nucleotides read TGTGCCAGCTCTCTCGAACCCCGCCCCAGGCTTTTTCGGAATGGCTACACCTTC. This rearrangement joins TRBV7-2 to TRBJ1-2; no clear D gene. The CDR3 loop spans 18 amino acids. Germline lookup yields CDR1 SGHTA and CDR2 FQGNSA. Trimming cost V 8 bases and J 6 bases, with 31 bases left between them.

This rearrangement joins TRBV5-1 to TRBJ1-2; 12 bases match TRBD1. The CDR3 is made up of 15 amino acids. The germline V gene encodes CDR1 SGHRS and CDR2 YFSETQ. Unmatched junction bases numbered 9, after V lost 4 bases and J lost 8 bases. CDR3 protein: CASSPRPGTGGGYTF. CDR3 nucleotide sequence: TGCGCCAGCAGCCCTCGTCCCGGGACAGGGGGCGGCTACACCTTC. Drawing the rest from reference TRBV5-1 and TRBJ1-2, the complete variable domain is KAGVTQTPRYLIKTRGQQVTLSCSPISGHRSVSWYQQTPGQGLQFLFEYFSETQRNKGNFPGRFSGRQFSNSRSEMNVSTLELGDSALYLCASSPRPGTGGGYTFGSGTRLTVV.

The CDR3 spells CASKQASSYNEQFF. The CDR3 region has the DNA TGCGCCAGCAAGCAGGCGAGCTCCTACAATGAGCAGTTCTTC. The chain has TRBV5-1 and TRBJ2-1; D unresolved. V lost 6 bases and J 0 bases, leaving 10 bases between the germline ends. This CDR3 contains 14 residues. Germline V gene data show CDR1 as SGHRS and CDR2 as YFSETQ.

This clone was counted once. J is TRBJ2-3 and V is TRBV18; the D gene could be TRBD1 or TRBD2 (6 bases each). Germline V gives CDR1 KGHSH, CDR2 LQKENI. Trimming took 1 base from V and 3 from J, leaving 17 bases between them. This CDR3 is built from 17 residues. For the CDR3, the DNA is TGTGCCAGCTCACCACTTCTGGGGGGCGAGGGGACAGATACGCAGTATTTT. Its translation: CASSPLLGGEGTDTQYF.

Note on this clone: The conserved phenylalanine or tryptophan is not found at the CDR3 terminus, so this likely reflects a read error. The limits of the CDR3 on the DNA are not certain, so only TCRdb's listed CDR3 is given. The chain recombines TRBV6-1 with TRBJ1-2; the table's TRBD1 call for D was not verified on the DNA. 10 amino acids form the CDR3, both terminal residues included. CDR1 and CDR2 (germline): MNHNS, SASEGT. The chain's CDR3 is CASSEVTVAY.

CDR3 region: CASSKGGSPYNSPLHF. The CDR3 region has the DNA TGTGCCAGCAGTAAAGGAGGGAGTCCCTATAATTCACCCCTCCACTTT. This chain links TRBV6-1 with TRBJ1-6; D call uncertain. The germline V gene encodes CDR1 MNHNS and CDR2 SASEGT. The V end was cut by 5 bases, the J end by 2 bases, with 13 bases between. The CDR3 sequence is 16 residues long.

This rearrangement joins TRBV15 to TRBJ1-6; D call uncertain. Trimming took off 1 base at V and 11 bases at J, with 12 bases between the two ends. CDR1 is LNHNV, CDR2 YYDKDF, per germline (reference sequence). This CDR3 contains 14 residues. CDR3 nucleotide sequence: TGTGCCACCAGCAGAGTCCCCAATCCTACACCCCTCCACTTT. It is translated as CATSRVPNPTPLHF.

The chain joins TRBV7-9 to TRBJ2-7; 8 bases agree with TRBD1. V shed 5 bases, J shed 5 bases, and the junction held 14 bases outside the gene matches. Germline-derived CDR1 and CDR2 are SEHNR and FQNEAQ (reference sequence). The CDR3 loop spans 16 amino acids. CDR3 residues: CASSPRIWTGINEQYF. The CDR3 bases are TGTGCCAGCAGCCCCCGGATATGGACAGGGATCAACGAGCAGTACTTC.

A remark on this clone: Other DNA sequences from this sample encode an identical CDR3 as well. This rearrangement joins TRBV7-2 to TRBJ2-5, with D perhaps TRBD1 (6 bases). V was cut by 5 bases and J by 2 bases, with 12 bases left in between. CDR3 length: 14 amino acids. Per germline, CDR1 SGHTA and CDR2 FQGNSA. The CDR3 nucleotides are TGTGCCAGCAGCCCCACAGGGACACAAGAGACCCAGTACTTC. Translating gives CASSPTGTQETQYF. The full variable domain, completed using reference TRBV7-2 and TRBJ2-5, is GAGVSQSPSNKVTEKGKDVELRCDPISGHTALYWYRQSLGQGLEFLIYFQGNSAPDKSGLPSDRFSAERTGGSVSTLTIQRTQQEDSAVYLCASSPTGTQETQYFGPGTRLLVL.

In DNA, the CDR3 is TGTGCCAGCAGCTTGTCCCCCCTGGGCGAGCAGTACTTC. Translating it yields CASSLSPLGEQYF. This rearrangement joins TRBV13 to TRBJ2-7; D is uncertain. The germline gives CDR1 PRHDT, CDR2 FYEKMQ (reference sequence). This CDR3 spans 13 amino acids. With 3 bases removed from V and 6 bases from J, the gap between germline ends came to 12 bases.

This chain links TRBV4-3 with TRBJ2-1, with 15 bases aligning to TRBD2. The CDR3 sequence is 15 residues long. CDR1 is LGHNA and CDR2 is YSLEER in the germline V gene. Trimming removed 4 bases from V and 12 bases from J; junction bases left unmatched: 7. The CDR3 DNA reads as TGCGCCAGCAGCCGGACTAGCGGGGGGGCTTATGTGCAGTTCTTC. Protein sequence: CASSRTSGGAYVQFF.

The CDR3 spells CASSSQGAGNQPQHF. CDR3 nucleotide sequence: TGTGCCAGCAGTTCCCAGGGGGCAGGCAATCAGCCCCAGCATTTT. The chain joins TRBV28 to TRBJ1-5, with 8 bases matching TRBD1. The CDR3 is made up of 15 amino acids. Trimming cost V 4 bases and J 2 bases; bases outside gene matches: 4. Germline CDR1 MDHEN, CDR2 SYDVKM.

This clone turned up a few times. The chain uses TRBV7-3 and TRBJ2-1; D may be TRBD1 or TRBD2 (5 bases each). The germline V gene has CDR1 SGHTA and CDR2 FQGTGA. This CDR3 has 15 residues. Trimming shortened V by 0 bases and J by 6 bases, and 12 bases separated the two germline ends. As DNA, the CDR3 is TGTGCCAGCAGCTTAACGTGGGGGTTGAGCAATGAGCAGTTCTTC. Its translation: CASSLTWGLSNEQFF. Full variable domain (missing parts from reference TRBV7-3 and TRBJ2-1): GAGVSQTPSNKVTEKGKYVELRCDPISGHTALYWYRQSLGQGPEFLIYFQGTGAADDSGLPNDRFFAVRPEGSVSTLKIQRTERGDSAVYLCASSLTWGLSNEQFFGPGTRLTVL.

The chain has TRBV7-2 and TRBJ1-1, with TRBD1 matching over 10 bases. Trimming removed 6 bases from V and 5 bases from J; junction bases left unmatched: 6. CDR1 is SGHTA and CDR2 is FQGNSA in the germline V gene. The CDR3 is 14 amino acids. The CDR3 spells CASRDDRGRTEAFF. In DNA, the CDR3 is TGTGCCAGCAGGGATGACAGGGGGCGAACTGAAGCTTTCTTT.

This chain links TRBV4-3 with TRBJ1-1; TRBD1 matches at 7 bases. CDR3 length equals 20 residues. Germline V gene data show CDR1 as LGHNA and CDR2 as YSLEER. J was trimmed by 8 bases and V by 5 bases; bases with no gene match: 29. The CDR3 sequence is CASSAAFGGGGKFAETEAFF. The CDR3, as DNA: TGCGCCAGCAGCGCAGCGTTTGGAGGGGGCGGCAAGTTTGCCGAAACCGAAGCTTTCTTT.

This chain links TRBV6-2 or TRBV6-3 with TRBJ1-5; D ambiguous. This CDR3 has 15 amino acids. From germline, CDR1 is MNHEY and CDR2 SVGEGT. The V end was cut by 2 bases, the J end by 2 bases, with 10 bases between. The CDR3 sequence is CASSYGQVGNQPQHF. CDR3 in DNA: TGTGCCAGCAGTTACGGGCAGGTTGGCAATCAGCCCCAGCATTTT.

The chain couples TRBV3-1 (or the pseudogene TRBV3-2) to TRBJ2-1, with 9 bases lining up with TRBD2. J was trimmed by 1 base and V by 0 bases; bases with no gene match: 10. CDR1 LGHDT and CDR2 YNNKEL come from the germline V gene (reference sequence). This CDR3 has 19 amino acids. The CDR3 DNA reads TGTGCCAGCAGCCAAGACTGGGCTAGCGGGGACGGATCCTACAATGAGCAGTTCTTC. Amino acids: CASSQDWASGDGSYNEQFF.